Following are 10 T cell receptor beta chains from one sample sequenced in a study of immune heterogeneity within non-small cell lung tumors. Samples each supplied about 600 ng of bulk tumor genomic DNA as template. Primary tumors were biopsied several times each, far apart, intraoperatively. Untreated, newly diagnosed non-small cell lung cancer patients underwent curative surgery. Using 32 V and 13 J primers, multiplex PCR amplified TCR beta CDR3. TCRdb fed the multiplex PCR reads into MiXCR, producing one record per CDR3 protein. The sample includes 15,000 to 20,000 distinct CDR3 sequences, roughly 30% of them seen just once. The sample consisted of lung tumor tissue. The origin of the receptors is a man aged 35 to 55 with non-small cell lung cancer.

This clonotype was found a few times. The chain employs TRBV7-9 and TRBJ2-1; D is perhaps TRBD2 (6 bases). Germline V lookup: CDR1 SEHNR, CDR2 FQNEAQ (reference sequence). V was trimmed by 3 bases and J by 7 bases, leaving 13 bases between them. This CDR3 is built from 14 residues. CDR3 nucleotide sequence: TGTGCCAGCAGCTTCGGGGGTGTGGGGAATGAGCAGTTCTTC. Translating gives CASSFGGVGNEQFF.

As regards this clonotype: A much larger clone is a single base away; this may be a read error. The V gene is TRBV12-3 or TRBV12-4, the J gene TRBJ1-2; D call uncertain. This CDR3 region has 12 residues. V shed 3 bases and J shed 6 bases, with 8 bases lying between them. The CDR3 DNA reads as TGTGCCAGCAGTTTCACGGGCCATGGCTACACCTTC. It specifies CASSFTGHGYTF.

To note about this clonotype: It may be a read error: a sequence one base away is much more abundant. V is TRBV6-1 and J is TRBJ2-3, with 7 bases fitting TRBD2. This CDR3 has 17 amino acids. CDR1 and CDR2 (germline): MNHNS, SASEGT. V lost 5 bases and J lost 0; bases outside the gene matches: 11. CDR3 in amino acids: CASSLSGGGVSTDTQYF. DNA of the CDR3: TGTGCCAGCAGTCTCTCGGGAGGTGGGGTTAGCACAGATACGCAGTATTTT.

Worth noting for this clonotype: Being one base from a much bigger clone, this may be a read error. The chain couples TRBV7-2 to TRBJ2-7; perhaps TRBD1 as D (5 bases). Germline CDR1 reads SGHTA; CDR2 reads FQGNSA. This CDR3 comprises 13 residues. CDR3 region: CARSLVRGNEQYF. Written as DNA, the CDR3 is TGTGCCAGAAGCTTAGTAAGGGGTAACGAGCAGTACTTC.

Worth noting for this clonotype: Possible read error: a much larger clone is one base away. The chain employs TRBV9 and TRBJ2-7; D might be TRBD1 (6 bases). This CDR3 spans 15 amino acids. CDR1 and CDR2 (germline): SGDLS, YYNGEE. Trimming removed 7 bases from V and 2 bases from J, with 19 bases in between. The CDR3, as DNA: TGTGCCAGCCCTAAAAAGGGGGAAGCCGCCTACGAGCAGTACTTC. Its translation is CASPKKGEAAYEQYF.

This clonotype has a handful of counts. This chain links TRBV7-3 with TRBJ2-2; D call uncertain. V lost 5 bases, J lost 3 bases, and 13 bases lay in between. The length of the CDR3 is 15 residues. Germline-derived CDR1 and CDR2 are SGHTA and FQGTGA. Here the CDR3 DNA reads TGTGCCAGCAGCCCCACGCTAGTGGACACCGGGGAGCTGTTTTTT. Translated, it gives CASSPTLVDTGELFF. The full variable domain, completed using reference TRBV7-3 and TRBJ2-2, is GAGVSQTPSNKVTEKGKYVELRCDPISGHTALYWYRQSLGQGPEFLIYFQGTGAADDSGLPNDRFFAVRPEGSVSTLKIQRTERGDSAVYLCASSPTLVDTGELFFGEGSRLTVL.

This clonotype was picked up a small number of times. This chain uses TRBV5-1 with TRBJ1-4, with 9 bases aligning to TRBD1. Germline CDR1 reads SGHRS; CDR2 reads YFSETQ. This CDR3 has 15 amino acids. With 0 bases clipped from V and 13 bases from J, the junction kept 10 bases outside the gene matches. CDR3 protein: CASSLERPDRGRLFF. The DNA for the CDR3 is TGCGCCAGCAGCTTGGAACGACCGGACAGGGGAAGACTGTTTTTT.

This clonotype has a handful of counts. The CDR3 protein is CARPHSSGRENTGELFF. The CDR3 DNA sequence: TGTGCCAGACCCCACTCTAGCGGGAGGGAGAACACCGGGGAGCTGTTTTTT. The rearrangement links TRBV6-2 or TRBV6-3 to TRBJ2-2; 12 bases are a match to TRBD2. Looked up from germline, CDR1 is MNHEY and CDR2 is SVGEGT. The CDR3 spans 17 residues. Germline trimming cut 9 bases from V and 1 base from J; bases unmatched to any gene: 9.

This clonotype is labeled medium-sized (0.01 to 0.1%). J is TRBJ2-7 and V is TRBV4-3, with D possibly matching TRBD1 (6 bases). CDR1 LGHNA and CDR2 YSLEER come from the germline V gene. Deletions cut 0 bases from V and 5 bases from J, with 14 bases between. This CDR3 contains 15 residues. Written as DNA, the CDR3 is TGCGCCAGCAGCCAAGATGAGGGGGTTCGGAACGAGCAGTACTTC. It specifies CASSQDEGVRNEQYF.

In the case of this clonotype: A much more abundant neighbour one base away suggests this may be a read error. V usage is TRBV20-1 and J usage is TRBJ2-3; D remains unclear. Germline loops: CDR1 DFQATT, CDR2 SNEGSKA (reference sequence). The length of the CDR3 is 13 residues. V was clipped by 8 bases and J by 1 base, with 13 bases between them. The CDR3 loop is CSTPRPGTDTQYF. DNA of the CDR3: TGCAGTACCCCCAGACCTGGCACAGATACGCAGTATTTT.